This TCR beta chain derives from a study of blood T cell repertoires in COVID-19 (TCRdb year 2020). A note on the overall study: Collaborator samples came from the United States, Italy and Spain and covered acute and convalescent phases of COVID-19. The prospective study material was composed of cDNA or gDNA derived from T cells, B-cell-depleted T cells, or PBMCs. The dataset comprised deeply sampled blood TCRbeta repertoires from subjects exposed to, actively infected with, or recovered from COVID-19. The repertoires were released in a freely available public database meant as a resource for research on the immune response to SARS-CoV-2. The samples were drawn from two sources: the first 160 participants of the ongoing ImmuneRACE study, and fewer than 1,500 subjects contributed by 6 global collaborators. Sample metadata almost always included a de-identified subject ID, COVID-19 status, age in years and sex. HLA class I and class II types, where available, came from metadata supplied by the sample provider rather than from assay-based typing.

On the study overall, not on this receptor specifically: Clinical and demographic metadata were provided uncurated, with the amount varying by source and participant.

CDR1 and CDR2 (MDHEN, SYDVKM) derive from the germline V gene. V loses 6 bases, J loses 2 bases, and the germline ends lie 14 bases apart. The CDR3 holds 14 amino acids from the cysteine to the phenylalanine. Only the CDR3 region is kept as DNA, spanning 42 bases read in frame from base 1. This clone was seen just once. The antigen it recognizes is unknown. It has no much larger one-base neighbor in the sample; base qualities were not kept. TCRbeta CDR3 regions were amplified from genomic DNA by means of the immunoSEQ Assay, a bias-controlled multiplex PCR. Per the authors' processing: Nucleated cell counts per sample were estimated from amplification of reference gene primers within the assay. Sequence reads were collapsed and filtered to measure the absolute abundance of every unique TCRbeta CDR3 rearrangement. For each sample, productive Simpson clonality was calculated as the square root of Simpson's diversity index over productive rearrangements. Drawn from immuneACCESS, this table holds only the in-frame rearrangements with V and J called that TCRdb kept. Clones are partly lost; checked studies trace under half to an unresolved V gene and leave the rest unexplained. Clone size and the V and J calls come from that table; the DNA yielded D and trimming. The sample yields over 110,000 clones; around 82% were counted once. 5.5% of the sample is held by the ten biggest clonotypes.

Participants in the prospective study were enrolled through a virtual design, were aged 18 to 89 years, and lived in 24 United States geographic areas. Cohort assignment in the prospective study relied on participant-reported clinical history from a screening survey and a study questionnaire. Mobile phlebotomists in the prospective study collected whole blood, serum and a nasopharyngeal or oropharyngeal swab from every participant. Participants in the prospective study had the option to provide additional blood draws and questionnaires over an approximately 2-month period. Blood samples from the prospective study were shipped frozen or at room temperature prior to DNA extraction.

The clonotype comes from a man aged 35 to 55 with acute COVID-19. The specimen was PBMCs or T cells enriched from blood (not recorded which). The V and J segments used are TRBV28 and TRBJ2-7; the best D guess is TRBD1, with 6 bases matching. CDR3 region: CASSLLDRTYEQYF. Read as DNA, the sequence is TGTGCCAGCAGCCTACTTGACAGGACCTACGAGCAGTACTTC.